This T cell receptor (beta chain) originates from a study of technical replicates of blood from a few donors. Assay: immunoSEQ multiplex PCR; the TCRdb copy retains only in-frame clones and omits some. The sample shows about 60,000 clones, around 88% of them seen only once. Input material: PBMCs. The sequence came from a human donor in good health. Some clones in this sample may be carry-over from other donors' samples.

The CDR3 protein is CASSQDRAGGFYGYTF. The CDR3 nucleotides are TGCGCCAGCAGCCAAGATCGGGCAGGGGGATTCTATGGCTACACCTTC. The chain joins TRBV4-3 to TRBJ1-2; 7 bases line up with TRBD1. The CDR3 runs to 16 residues. From germline, CDR1 is LGHNA and CDR2 YSLEER. V shed 0 bases, J shed 4 bases, and the junction held 8 bases outside the gene matches.